The clone carrying this T cell receptor beta chain has ten or more counts. The sample originates from a study of early T cells in non-severe SARS-CoV-2 infection. TCRdb recomputed calls from the 5' RACE reads with MiXCR, one row per CDR3 protein. The table has tens of thousands of distinct CDR3 sequences, 10% to 15% seen once. Per the germline V gene, CDR1 is SGHTA and CDR2 is FQGNSA. V shed 1 base and J 4 bases; nucleotides not matched to a gene: 2. The CDR3 is made up of 14 amino acids. Sequencing was performed on whole blood. The rearrangement joins TRBV7-2 to TRBJ2-3; 7 bases line up with TRBD1. This TCR derives from an adult who was a healthcare worker with PCR-confirmed SARS-CoV-2 infection or an uninfected control (not recorded which). The CDR3 DNA reads as TGTGCCAGCAGCTTAGGAGGGGGCGCAGATACGCAGTATTTT. Protein product: CASSLGGGADTQYF.